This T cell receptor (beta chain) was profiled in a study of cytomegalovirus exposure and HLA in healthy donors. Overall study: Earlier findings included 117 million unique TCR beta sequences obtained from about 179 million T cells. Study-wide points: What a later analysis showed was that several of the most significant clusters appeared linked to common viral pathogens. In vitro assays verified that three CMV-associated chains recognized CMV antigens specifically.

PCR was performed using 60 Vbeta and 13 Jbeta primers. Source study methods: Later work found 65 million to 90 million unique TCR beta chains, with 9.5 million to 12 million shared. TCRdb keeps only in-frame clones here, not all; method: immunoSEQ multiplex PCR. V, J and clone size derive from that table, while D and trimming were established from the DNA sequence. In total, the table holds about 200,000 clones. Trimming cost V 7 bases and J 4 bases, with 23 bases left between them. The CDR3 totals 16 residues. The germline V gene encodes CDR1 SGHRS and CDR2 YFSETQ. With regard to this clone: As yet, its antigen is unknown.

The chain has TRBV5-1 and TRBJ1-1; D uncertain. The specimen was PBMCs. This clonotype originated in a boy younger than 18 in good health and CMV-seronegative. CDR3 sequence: CASGKGIVGEFTEAFF. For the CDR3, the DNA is TGCGCCAGCGGAAAAGGCATCGTTGGAGAGTTCACTGAAGCTTTCTTT.